Below, 18 T cell receptor beta chains from the same sample are listed, as sequenced in a study of early stage breast cancer tumors. Sequenced by immunoSEQ multiplex PCR; TCRdb stores in-frame clones only, minus some. The table has roughly 30,000 clones, just under 75% seen once; the top ten hold around 9.1%. Specimen: breast tumor tissue. Every receptor here comes from a person aged 25-39 years with breast cancer.

V usage is TRBV6-1 and J usage is TRBJ2-7, with 9 bases aligning to TRBD2. In germline, CDR1 is MNHNS, CDR2 SASEGT. V trimming: 4 bases; J trimming: 4 bases; junction bases outside the gene matches: 11. The CDR3 sequence is 16 residues long. CDR3 nucleotides: TGTGCCAGCAGTGGATCCGGGACTAGCCTCTCATACGAGCAGTACTTC. Translating gives CASSGSGTSLSYEQYF.

The rearrangement joins TRBV18 to TRBJ1-5, with 11 bases that match TRBD1. The germline V gene encodes CDR1 KGHSH and CDR2 LQKENI. Trimming took 3 bases from V and 4 from J; bases not matched to a gene: 2. The CDR3 contains 15 residues. The CDR3 here is CASSPGTGGNQPQHF. Written as DNA, the CDR3 is TGTGCCAGCTCACCCGGGACAGGGGGTAATCAGCCCCAGCATTTT.

V is TRBV4-3 and J is TRBJ1-4, with TRBD1 matching over 7 bases. In germline, CDR1 is LGHNA, CDR2 YSLEER. The CDR3 consists of 15 residues. V dropped 2 bases and J dropped 3; count of bases not matched to a gene: 3. The CDR3 spells CASSQTGTANEKLFF. DNA for the CDR3: TGCGCCAGCAGCCAAACAGGGACAGCTAATGAAAAACTGTTTTTT.

The chain combines TRBV5-1 with TRBJ1-6; D perhaps matches TRBD1 (5 bases). There are 15 residues in the CDR3. V lost 0 bases and J lost 7, with 11 bases in between. The germline CDR1 and CDR2 sequences are SGHRS and YFSETQ. The CDR3 sequence is CASSLGQQRNSPLHF. The CDR3 DNA reads TGCGCCAGCAGCTTGGGACAGCAGCGGAATTCACCCCTCCACTTT.

This clone was counted between two and nine times. The gene calls are TRBV4-1 and TRBJ2-1; 12 bases match TRBD2. The CDR3 is 19 amino acids. CDR1 is MGHRA and CDR2 is YSYEKL in the germline V gene. With 5 bases clipped from V and 5 bases from J, the junction kept 16 bases outside the gene matches. This CDR3 reads CASSLARASGRAGDNEQFF. CDR3 nucleotide sequence: TGCGCCAGCAGCTTAGCCCGGGCTAGCGGGAGGGCCGGGGACAATGAGCAGTTCTTC.

This chain uses TRBV21-1 with TRBJ2-3; TRBD2, the D gene given by the table, was not confirmed from the DNA. TRBV21-1 has pseudogene status. This CDR3 has 18 amino acids. The CDR3 here is CASSKSGTVAGYTDTQYF. CDR3 coding DNA: TGTGCCAGCAGCAAATCGGGGACAGTAGCGGGGTACACAGATACGCAGTATTTT.

A single count supports this clone. J is TRBJ2-7 and V is TRBV25-1, with D unresolved. Germline CDR1 and CDR2: MGHDK and SYGVNS. The CDR3 is 13 residues long. V gave up 6 bases and J gave up 3 bases, with 12 bases separating them. Written as DNA, the CDR3 is TGTGCCAGCAGAGGGAACTCAAACTACGAGCAGTACTTC. Encoded protein: CASRGNSNYEQYF.

This chain connects TRBV20-1 to TRBJ2-1; D call uncertain. The germline gives CDR1 DFQATT, CDR2 SNEGSKA (reference sequence). Trimming removed 0 bases at V and 8 bases at J, with 2 bases between. This CDR3 is 10 amino acids long. In DNA form, the CDR3 reads TGCAGTGCTAGAGAGGATGAGCAGTTCTTC. This translates into CSAREDEQFF.

The V and J genes are TRBV5-1 and TRBJ2-3, with 10 bases fitting TRBD2. CDR3 size: 17 residues. CDR1 and CDR2 from the germline V gene are SGHRS and YFSETQ. V lost 5 bases to trimming and J lost 5 bases; unmatched junction nucleotides: 14. The CDR3 loop reads CASSRSGRAPGGDTQYF. DNA of the CDR3: TGCGCCAGCAGTCGGAGCGGGAGGGCCCCCGGGGGAGATACGCAGTATTTT.

This chain joins TRBV5-1 and TRBJ2-7; D might be TRBD1 (6 bases). The germline V gene has CDR1 SGHRS and CDR2 YFSETQ. The V and J ends lost 4 bases and 1 base respectively, with 15 bases between them. The CDR3 has 15 residues. This CDR3 reads CASSKGQMRSYEQYF. CDR3 nucleotide sequence: TGCGCCAGCAGCAAGGGACAAATGAGGTCCTACGAGCAGTACTTC.

The chain's CDR3 is CAGGALAGIGEQFF. In DNA form, the CDR3 reads TGTGCCGGAGGCGCGTTAGCGGGGATTGGCGAGCAGTTCTTC. This chain connects TRBV30 to TRBJ2-1, with 8 positions matching TRBD2. The CDR3 runs 14 residues. V lost 8 bases, J lost 10 bases, and 16 bases stayed unmatched. Per the germline V gene, CDR1 is GTSNPN and CDR2 is SVGIG (reference sequence).

This chain uses TRBV5-1 with TRBJ2-1; 7 nucleotides align to TRBD2. Germline-derived CDR1 and CDR2 are SGHRS and YFSETQ. V shed 0 bases and J 3 bases; nucleotides not matched to a gene: 0. The CDR3 length is 14 residues. The CDR3 DNA reads as TGCGCCAGCAGCTTGGGGGACTACTACAATGAGCAGTTCTTC. This gives the protein CASSLGDYYNEQFF.

This chain joins TRBV29-1 and TRBJ1-5; D gene uncertain. Trimming cost V 6 bases and J 2 bases, with 17 bases left between them. The CDR3 spans 15 residues. Germline CDR1 is SQVTM and CDR2 is ANQGSEA. CDR3 residues: CSVSLDTERNQPQHF. CDR3 bases: TGCAGCGTGTCCCTAGACACGGAACGCAATCAGCCCCAGCATTTT.

This rearrangement joins TRBV30 to TRBJ2-6; D is uncertain. Trimming left V 0 bases short and J 0 bases short, with 6 bases between. Looked up from germline, CDR1 is GTSNPN and CDR2 is SVGIG (reference sequence). The CDR3 sequence is 15 residues long. CDR3 nucleotide sequence: TGTGCCTGGAGTGTGGGTATCTCTGGGGCCAACGTCCTGACTTTC. Amino acids: CAWSVGISGANVLTF.

The V and J genes are TRBV7-8 and TRBJ1-1, with no clear D. The length of the CDR3 is 14 residues. Germline loops: CDR1 SGHVS, CDR2 FQNEAQ. Trimming pared 2 bases from V and 1 base from J, leaving 8 bases between. DNA of the CDR3: TGTGCCAGCAGCTTAACCACTTGGAACACTGAAGCTTTCTTT. Encoded protein: CASSLTTWNTEAFF.

V gene TRBV7-9 combines with J gene TRBJ2-1; D remains unclear. Germline assignment: CDR1 SEHNR and CDR2 FQNEAQ (reference sequence). The CDR3 is made up of 15 amino acids. V lost 1 base and J 3 bases, leaving 10 bases between the germline ends. CDR3 sequence: CASSLGQLVYNEQFF. The CDR3, as DNA: TGTGCCAGCAGCTTAGGTCAGCTAGTCTACAATGAGCAGTTCTTC.

This clone has just a few counts. This chain connects TRBV30 to TRBJ1-1; D possibly corresponds to TRBD1 (5 bases). The CDR3 covers 14 residues. Germline CDR1 is GTSNPN and CDR2 is SVGIG (reference sequence). Trimming shortened V by 2 bases and J by 1 base, and 11 bases separated the two germline ends. Here the CDR3 reads CAWSPGTPNTEAFF. The DNA for the CDR3 is TGTGCCTGGAGTCCCGGGACTCCGAACACTGAAGCTTTCTTT.

V gene TRBV30 combines with J gene TRBJ2-5, with D maybe TRBD1 (5 bases). CDR3 size: 14 residues. Germline lookup yields CDR1 GTSNPN and CDR2 SVGIG (reference sequence). V shed 4 bases and J shed 1 base, with 13 bases lying between them. The CDR3 protein is CAWNPTRGQETQYF. CDR3 DNA: TGTGCCTGGAACCCGACAAGGGGCCAAGAGACCCAGTACTTC.